The clone carrying this TCR beta chain was observed at least ten times. The antigen is not known. Using RNA transcripts as the source, TCR beta CDR3 regions were amplified. Primed by the HTBI set, a first-round RT-PCR was run on the TCR CDR3. TCRdb analysed the multiplex PCR reads with MiXCR anew, one entry per CDR3 protein. The data show under 600,000 distinct CDR3 sequences, more than 15% seen once. Ophthalmopathy patients showed a Clinical Activity Score of at least 3, NOSPECS grade of at least 4 and duration under 3 months. Those patients with uncontrolled infection, other autoimmune disease, pregnancy or lactation were excluded. The entry originates in a study of T cells in Graves' hyperthyroidism and ophthalmopathy. For the study at large: Peripheral blood was obtained at initial diagnosis, preceding any treatment.

This CDR3 has 12 amino acids. Germline CDR1 and CDR2: SEHNR and FQNEAQ (reference sequence). With 6 bases removed from V and 7 bases from J, the gap between germline ends came to 10 bases. General study results and limits: A model built on 13 V-J features separated ophthalmopathy from stable hyperthyroidism.

This TCR derives from a middle-aged woman with Graves' ophthalmopathy. The chain carries TRBV7-9 and TRBJ1-5, with a tentative D call TRBD1 (6 bases). The specimen was blood. This chain's CDR3 is CASSTGRQPQHF. In DNA, the CDR3 is TGTGCCAGCAGTACAGGGCGGCAGCCCCAGCATTTT.